This T cell receptor beta chain emerged from a study of blood T cell repertoires in COVID-19. Background on the study: PBMCs, B-cell-depleted T cells, or T cells provided the cDNA or gDNA that made up the material.

Worth noting for this clone: A much larger clone lies one base from this, so it may be a read error.

Per the study methods: Amplification from reference gene primers served as the basis for estimated nucleated cell counts. This table comes from immunoSEQ multiplex PCR, and its TCRdb copy is limited to in-frame clones, with some not included. Clone size and V and J calls were adopted from that table, with D and trimming inferred from the DNA. The sample lists hundreds of thousands of clones, roughly 89% occurring once. Individuals aged about 18 to 89 years were recruited from 20 to 25 US areas. Cohorts were determined from participant-reported clinical history. Trimming at V came to 5 bases and at J to 6 bases, leaving 4 bases not matched to a gene. CDR1 is SEHNR and CDR2 is FQNEAQ in the germline V gene (reference sequence). This CDR3 is built from 14 residues.

The rearrangement links TRBV7-9 to TRBJ1-6; 7 bases map to TRBD1. Sequencing used PBMCs or T cells enriched from blood (not recorded which). The clonotype comes from a woman aged 25 to 39 with acute COVID-19. The CDR3 protein is CASSQGQINSPLHF. Here the CDR3 DNA reads TGTGCCAGCAGCCAGGGACAGATTAATTCACCCCTCCACTTT. The variable domain in full, with the rest retrieved from reference TRBV7-9 and TRBJ1-6, is DTGVSQNPRHKITKRGQNVTFRCDPISEHNRLYWYRQTLGQGPEFLTYFQNEAQLEKSRLLSDRFSAERPKGSFSTLEIQRTEQGDSAMYLCASSQGQINSPLHFGNGTRLTVT.